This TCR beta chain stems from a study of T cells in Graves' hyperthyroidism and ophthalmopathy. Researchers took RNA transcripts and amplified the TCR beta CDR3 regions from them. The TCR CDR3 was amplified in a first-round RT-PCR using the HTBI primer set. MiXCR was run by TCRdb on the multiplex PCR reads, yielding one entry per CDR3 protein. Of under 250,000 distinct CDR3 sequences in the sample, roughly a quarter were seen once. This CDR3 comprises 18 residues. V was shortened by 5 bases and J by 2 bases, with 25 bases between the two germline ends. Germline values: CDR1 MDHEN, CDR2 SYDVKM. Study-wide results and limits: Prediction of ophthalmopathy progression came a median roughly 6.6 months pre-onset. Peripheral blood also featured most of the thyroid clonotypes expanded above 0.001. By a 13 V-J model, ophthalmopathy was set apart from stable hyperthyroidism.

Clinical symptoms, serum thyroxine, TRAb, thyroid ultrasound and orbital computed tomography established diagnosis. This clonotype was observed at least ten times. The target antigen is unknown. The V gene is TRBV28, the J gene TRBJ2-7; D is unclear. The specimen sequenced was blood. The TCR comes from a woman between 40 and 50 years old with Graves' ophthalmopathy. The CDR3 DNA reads TGTGCCAGCAGTCCTAGAACACCCTACGGACGGTATACCTACGAGCAGTACTTC. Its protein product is CASSPRTPYGRYTYEQYF.